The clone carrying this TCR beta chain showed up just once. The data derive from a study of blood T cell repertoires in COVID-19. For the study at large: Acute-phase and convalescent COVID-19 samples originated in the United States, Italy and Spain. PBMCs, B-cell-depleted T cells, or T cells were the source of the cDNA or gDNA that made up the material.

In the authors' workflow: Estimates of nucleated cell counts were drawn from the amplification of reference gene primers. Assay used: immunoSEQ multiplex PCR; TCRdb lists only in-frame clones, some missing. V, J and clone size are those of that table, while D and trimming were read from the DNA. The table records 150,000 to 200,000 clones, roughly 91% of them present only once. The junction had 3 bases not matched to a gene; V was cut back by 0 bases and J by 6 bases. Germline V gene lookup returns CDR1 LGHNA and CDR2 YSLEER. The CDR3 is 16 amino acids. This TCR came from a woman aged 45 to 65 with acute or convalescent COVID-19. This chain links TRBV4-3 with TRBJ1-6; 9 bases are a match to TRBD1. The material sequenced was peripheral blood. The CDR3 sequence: CASSQDRTGVNSPLHF. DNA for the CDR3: TGCGCCAGCAGCCAAGATAGGACAGGGGTTAATTCACCCCTCCACTTT.